The TCR beta chain under discussion was sequenced for a study of neurological immune-mediated disorders. Overall study findings and caveats: The greatest TCR clonal expansion occurred in HTLV-1-associated myelopathy and the least in multiple sclerosis, which fell below healthy controls. The absence of any CDR3 amino acid sequence shared by expanded clones across subjects suggests that repertoires were private in all groups.

Points on this clonotype: The antigen is unknown.

5'RACE with 10-nucleotide random UMIs produced the cDNA. MiXCR, applied by TCRdb to the 5' RACE reads, yields one record per CDR3 protein. The sample includes about 77,000 distinct CDR3 sequences, roughly 10% of them seen just once. The CDR3 runs 15 residues. Trimming shortened V by 2 bases and J by 5 bases, and 18 bases separated the two germline ends. Looked up from germline, CDR1 is GTSNPN and CDR2 is SVGIG (reference sequence). Healthy controls comprised blood bank volunteers in Maryland, USA. V and J are TRBV30 and TRBJ2-5; D possibly uses TRBD1 or TRBD2 (6 bases each). The sample comprised PBMCs. This TCR came from a man aged 50-59 years in good health. In nucleotides, the CDR3 is TGTGCCTGGAGTATGGGGGGCGCCATCGGGGAGACCCAGTACTTC. This translates into CAWSMGGAIGETQYF.